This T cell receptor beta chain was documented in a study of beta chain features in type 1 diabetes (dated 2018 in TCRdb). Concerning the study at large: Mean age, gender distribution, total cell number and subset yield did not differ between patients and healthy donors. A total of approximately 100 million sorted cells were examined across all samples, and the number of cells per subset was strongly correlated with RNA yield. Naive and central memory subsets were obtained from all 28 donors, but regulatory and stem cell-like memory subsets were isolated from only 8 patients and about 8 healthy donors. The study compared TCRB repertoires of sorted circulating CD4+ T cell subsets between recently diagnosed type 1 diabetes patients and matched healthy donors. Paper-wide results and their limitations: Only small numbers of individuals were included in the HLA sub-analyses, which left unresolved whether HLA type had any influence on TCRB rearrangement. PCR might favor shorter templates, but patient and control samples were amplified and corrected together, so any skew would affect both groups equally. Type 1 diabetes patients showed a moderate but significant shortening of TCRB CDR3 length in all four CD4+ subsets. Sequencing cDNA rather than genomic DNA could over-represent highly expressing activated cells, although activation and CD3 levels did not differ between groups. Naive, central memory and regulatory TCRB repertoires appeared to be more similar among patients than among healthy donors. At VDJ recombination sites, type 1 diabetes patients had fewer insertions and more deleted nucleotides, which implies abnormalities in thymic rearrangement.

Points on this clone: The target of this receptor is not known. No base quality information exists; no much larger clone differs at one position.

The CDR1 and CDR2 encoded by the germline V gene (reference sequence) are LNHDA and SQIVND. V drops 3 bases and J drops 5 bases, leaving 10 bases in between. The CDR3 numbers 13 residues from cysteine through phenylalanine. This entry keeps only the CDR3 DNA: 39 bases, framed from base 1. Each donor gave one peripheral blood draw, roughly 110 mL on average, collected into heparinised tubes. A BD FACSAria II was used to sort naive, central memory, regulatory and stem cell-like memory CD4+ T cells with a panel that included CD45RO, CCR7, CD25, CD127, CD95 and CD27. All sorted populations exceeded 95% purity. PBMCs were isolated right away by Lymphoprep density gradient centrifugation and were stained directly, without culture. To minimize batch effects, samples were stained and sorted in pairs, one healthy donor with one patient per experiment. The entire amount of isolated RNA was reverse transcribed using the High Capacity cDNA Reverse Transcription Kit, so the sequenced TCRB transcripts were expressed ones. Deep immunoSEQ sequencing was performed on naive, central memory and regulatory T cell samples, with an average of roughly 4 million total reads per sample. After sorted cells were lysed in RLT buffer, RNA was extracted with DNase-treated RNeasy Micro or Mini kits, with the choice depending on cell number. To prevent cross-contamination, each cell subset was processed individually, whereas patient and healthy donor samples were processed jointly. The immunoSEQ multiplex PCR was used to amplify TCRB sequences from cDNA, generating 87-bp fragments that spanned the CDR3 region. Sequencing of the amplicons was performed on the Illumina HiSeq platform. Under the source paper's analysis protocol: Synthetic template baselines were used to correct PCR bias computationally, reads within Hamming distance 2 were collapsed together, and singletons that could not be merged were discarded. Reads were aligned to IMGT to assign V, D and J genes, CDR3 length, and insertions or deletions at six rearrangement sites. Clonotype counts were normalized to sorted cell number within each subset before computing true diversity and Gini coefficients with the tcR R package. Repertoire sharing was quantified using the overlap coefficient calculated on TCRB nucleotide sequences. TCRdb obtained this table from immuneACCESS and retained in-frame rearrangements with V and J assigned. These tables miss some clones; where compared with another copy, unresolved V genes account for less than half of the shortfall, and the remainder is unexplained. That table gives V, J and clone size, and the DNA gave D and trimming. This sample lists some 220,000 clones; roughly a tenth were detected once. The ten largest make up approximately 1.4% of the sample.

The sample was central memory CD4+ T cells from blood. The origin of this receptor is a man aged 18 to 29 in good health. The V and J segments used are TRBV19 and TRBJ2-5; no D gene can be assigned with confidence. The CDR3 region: CASSIAGLETQYF. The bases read TGTGCCAGTAGTATCGCCGGGTTGGAGACCCAGTACTTC.